Following are 16 T cell receptor beta chains from one sample sequenced in a study of cytomegalovirus exposure and HLA in healthy donors. Profiling relied on immunoSEQ multiplex PCR, and the TCRdb table lists in-frame clones only, not all of them. Of under 95,000 clones in the sample, about nine tenths were seen once. The sample taken for sequencing was PBMCs. The origin of the receptors is a man aged 25-40 years in good health and CMV-seronegative.

V gene TRBV2 combines with J gene TRBJ2-1, with TRBD2 identical over 9 bases. V was clipped by 2 bases and J by 6 bases; unmatched bases: 8. Germline loops: CDR1 SNHLY, CDR2 FYNNEI. There are 16 residues in the CDR3. This CDR3 reads CASSEFSGSSVNEQFF. CDR3 coding DNA: TGTGCCAGCAGTGAATTTAGCGGGAGTTCGGTCAATGAGCAGTTCTTC.

CDR3 sequence (DNA): TGTGCCAGCAGCTTAGAAGGTCGGGACAAGATAAGCGAGCAGTACTTC. Protein product: CASSLEGRDKISEQYF. The rearrangement links TRBV7-2 to TRBJ2-7; D may be TRBD1 (6 bases). The CDR3 sequence is 16 residues long. Germline V gene lookup returns CDR1 SGHTA and CDR2 FQGNSA. V lost 1 base and J 6 bases, leaving 19 bases between the germline ends.

The gene calls are TRBV19 and TRBJ1-5; D gene uncertain. This CDR3 is built from 15 residues. From germline, CDR1 is LNHDA and CDR2 SQIVND (reference sequence). V was clipped by 7 bases and J by 1 base, with 14 bases between them. In nucleotides, the CDR3 is TGTGCCAGTACCGTCGTAGTATCCAGCAATCAGCCCCAGCATTTT. Translating it yields CASTVVVSSNQPQHF.

In DNA form, the CDR3 reads TGTGCCAGCAGCTTGGTCGGACAGGGCTCAGATACGCAGTATTTT. Translating it yields CASSLVGQGSDTQYF. The chain couples TRBV5-5 to TRBJ2-3; TRBD1 matches at 8 bases. This CDR3 spans 15 amino acids. CDR1 and CDR2 (germline): SGHKS, YYEKEE (reference sequence). The J segment lost 4 bases and the V segment lost 0 bases, leaving 4 bases of the junction unmatched. Full variable domain (missing parts from reference TRBV5-5 and TRBJ2-3): DAGVTQSPTHLIKTRGQQVTLRCSPISGHKSVSWYQQVLGQGPQFIFQYYEKEERGRGNFPDRFSARQFPNYSSELNVNALLLGDSALYLCASSLVGQGSDTQYFGPGTRLTVL.

CDR3 nucleotides: TGTGCCAGCAGCCTGCCCGACAGGGTATATACTGAAGCTTTCTTT. This translates into CASSLPDRVYTEAFF. This chain uses TRBV5-4 with TRBJ1-1, with 7 bases that match TRBD1. CDR1 and CDR2 from the germline V gene are SGHNT and YYREEE (reference sequence). The J segment lost 5 bases and the V segment lost 4 bases, leaving 11 bases of the junction unmatched. This CDR3 comprises 15 residues.

The chain has TRBV6-1 and TRBJ2-5, with 9 bases aligning to TRBD1. The V segment lost 4 bases and the J segment 2 bases; nucleotides outside the gene matches: 8. Germline CDR1 is MNHNS and CDR2 is SASEGT. The CDR3 has 16 amino acids. CDR3 region: CASSVMGQGTQETQYF. The CDR3 coding sequence is TGTGCCAGCAGTGTAATGGGACAGGGTACACAAGAGACCCAGTACTTC.

In regard to this clone: This specimen includes other DNA sequences encoding the same CDR3. The chain couples TRBV2 to TRBJ2-5; D is unclear. Trimming removed 4 bases at V and 1 base at J, with 4 bases between. The germline CDR1 and CDR2 sequences are SNHLY and FYNNEI. CDR3 length equals 12 residues. The CDR3 protein is CASSGLQETQYF. As DNA, the CDR3 is TGTGCCAGCAGTGGGCTCCAAGAGACCCAGTACTTC.

This clone came up once. The chain links TRBV18 to TRBJ2-7, with D possibly TRBD2 on 5 matching bases. Deletions cut 2 bases from V and 4 bases from J, with 21 bases between. From germline, CDR1 is KGHSH and CDR2 LQKENI. There are 17 residues in the CDR3. The CDR3 sequence: CASSPSRPGNDLYEQYF. Written as DNA, the CDR3 is TGTGCCAGCTCACCAAGTCGACCGGGGAATGATTTATACGAGCAGTACTTC.

The J gene is TRBJ2-2, the V gene TRBV29-1; no reliable D call. CDR1 and CDR2 from the germline V gene are SQVTM and ANQGSEA. There are 13 residues in the CDR3. Trimming took 7 bases from V and 0 from J, leaving 9 bases between them. CDR3 nucleotide sequence: TGCAGCGCTAAACTCGCGAACACCGGGGAGCTGTTTTTT. Translated: CSAKLANTGELFF.

V is TRBV19 and J is TRBJ2-7; 7 bases fit TRBD1. Germline CDR1 and CDR2: LNHDA and SQIVND (reference sequence). V trimming: 5 bases; J trimming: 2 bases; junction bases outside the gene matches: 12. The CDR3 runs to 16 residues. The CDR3 here is CASSFSAGQGAYEQYF. CDR3 DNA: TGTGCCAGTAGTTTCTCAGCTGGGCAGGGGGCCTACGAGCAGTACTTC.

The gene calls are TRBV6-1 and TRBJ1-5; D is uncertain. Germline-derived CDR1 and CDR2 are MNHNS and SASEGT. V dropped 1 base and J dropped 2 bases, with 12 bases sitting between them. This CDR3 spans 16 amino acids. The CDR3 protein is CASSEGVIRGNQPQHF. The CDR3 DNA reads TGTGCCAGCAGTGAAGGCGTCATTCGGGGCAATCAGCCCCAGCATTTT.

This chain connects TRBV6-1 to TRBJ1-3; D gene ambiguous. This CDR3 contains 16 residues. V was shortened by 4 bases and J by 2 bases, with 15 bases between the two germline ends. Germline values: CDR1 MNHNS, CDR2 SASEGT. The CDR3 region is CASSGAQIDAGNTIYF. CDR3 sequence (DNA): TGTGCCAGCAGTGGGGCCCAGATAGACGCTGGAAACACCATATATTTT.

V gene TRBV14 combines with J gene TRBJ2-3; no clear D. The CDR3 contains 15 residues. Deletions cut 3 bases from V and 2 bases from J, with 12 bases between. Germline V gives CDR1 SGHDN, CDR2 FVKESK. The CDR3 DNA is TGTGCCAGCAGCCAGGGCAGTCGCTTCACAGATACGCAGTATTTT. As protein: CASSQGSRFTDTQYF.

This clone appeared once. The chain recombines TRBV7-9 with TRBJ1-3; TRBD1 matches at 9 bases. The CDR3 is made up of 18 amino acids. V was clipped by 5 bases and J by 1 base; unmatched bases: 12. The germline CDR1 and CDR2 sequences are SEHNR and FQNEAQ (reference sequence). CDR3 sequence (DNA): TGTGCCAGCAGCCCGGGGACAGGGATTCTTCAATCTGGAAACACCATATATTTT. This encodes CASSPGTGILQSGNTIYF.

The CDR3 DNA sequence: TGTGCCATCAGTGAGCTGGCAGAGACCCAGTACTTC. Amino acids: CAISELAETQYF. The genes are TRBV10-3 and TRBJ2-5; D gene uncertain. Trimming shortened V by 2 bases and J by 4 bases, and 5 bases separated the two germline ends. The CDR3 is made up of 12 amino acids. Germline CDR1 and CDR2: ENHRY and SYGVKD.

J is TRBJ2-5 and V is TRBV28, with TRBD1 matching over 7 bases. This CDR3 has 16 amino acids. Germline assignment: CDR1 MDHEN and CDR2 SYDVKM. V lost 2 bases to trimming and J lost 2 bases; unmatched junction nucleotides: 8. The CDR3 DNA reads as TGTGCCAGCAGTTTAAGAAGACAGGGAATACAAGAGACCCAGTACTTC. It encodes CASSLRRQGIQETQYF.